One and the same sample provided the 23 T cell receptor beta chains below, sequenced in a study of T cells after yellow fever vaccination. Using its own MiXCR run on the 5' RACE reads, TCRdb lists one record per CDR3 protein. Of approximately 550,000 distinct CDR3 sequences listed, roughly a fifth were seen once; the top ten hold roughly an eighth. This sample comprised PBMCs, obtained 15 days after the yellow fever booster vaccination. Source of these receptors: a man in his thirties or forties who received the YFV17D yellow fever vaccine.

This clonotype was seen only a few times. The CDR3 bases are TGTGCCAGCGCCATGGGCCAGACTGAAAAACTGTTTTTT. This codes for CASAMGQTEKLFF. The chain links TRBV6-1 to TRBJ1-4; the D is unclear. CDR3 length: 13 amino acids. CDR1 and CDR2 from the germline V gene are MNHNS and SASEGT. With 8 bases removed from V and 7 bases from J, the gap between germline ends came to 14 bases.

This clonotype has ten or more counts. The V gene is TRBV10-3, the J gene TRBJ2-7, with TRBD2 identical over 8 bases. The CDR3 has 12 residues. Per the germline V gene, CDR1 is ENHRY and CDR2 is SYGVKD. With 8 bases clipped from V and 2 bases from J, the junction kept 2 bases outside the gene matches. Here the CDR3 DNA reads TGTGCCATCGGAGCGGGAGCCTACGAGCAGTACTTC. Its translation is CAIGAGAYEQYF.

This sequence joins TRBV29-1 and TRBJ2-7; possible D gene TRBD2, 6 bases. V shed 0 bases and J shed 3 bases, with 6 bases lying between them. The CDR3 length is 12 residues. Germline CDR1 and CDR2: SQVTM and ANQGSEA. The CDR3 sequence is CSVEEGGYEQYF. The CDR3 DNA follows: TGCAGCGTTGAAGAGGGAGGCTACGAGCAGTACTTC.

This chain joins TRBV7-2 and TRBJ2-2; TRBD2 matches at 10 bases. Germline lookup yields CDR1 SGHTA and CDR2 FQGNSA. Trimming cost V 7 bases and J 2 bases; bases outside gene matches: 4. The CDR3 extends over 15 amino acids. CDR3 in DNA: TGTGCCAGCAAACGGACTAGCGGCAACACCGGGGAGCTGTTTTTT. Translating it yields CASKRTSGNTGELFF. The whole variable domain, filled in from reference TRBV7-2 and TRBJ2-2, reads GAGVSQSPSNKVTEKGKDVELRCDPISGHTALYWYRQSLGQGLEFLIYFQGNSAPDKSGLPSDRFSAERTGGSVSTLTIQRTQQEDSAVYLCASKRTSGNTGELFFGEGSRLTVL.

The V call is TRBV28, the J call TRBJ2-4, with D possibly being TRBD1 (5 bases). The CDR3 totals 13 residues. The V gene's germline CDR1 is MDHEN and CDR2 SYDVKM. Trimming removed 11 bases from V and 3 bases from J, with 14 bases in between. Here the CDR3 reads CAGAGADKNIQYF. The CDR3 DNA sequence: TGTGCCGGGGCCGGCGCGGACAAAAACATTCAGTACTTC.

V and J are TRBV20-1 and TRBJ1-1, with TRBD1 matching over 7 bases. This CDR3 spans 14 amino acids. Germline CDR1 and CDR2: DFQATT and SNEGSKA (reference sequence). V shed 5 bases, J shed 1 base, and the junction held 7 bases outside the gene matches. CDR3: CSAAPGTANTEAFF. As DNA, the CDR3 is TGCAGTGCTGCCCCCGGGACAGCGAACACTGAAGCTTTCTTT.

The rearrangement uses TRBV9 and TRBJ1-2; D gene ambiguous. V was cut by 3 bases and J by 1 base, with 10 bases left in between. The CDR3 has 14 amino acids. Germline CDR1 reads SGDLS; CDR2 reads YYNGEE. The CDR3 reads CASSEDVINYGYTF. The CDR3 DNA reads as TGTGCCAGCAGCGAGGACGTGATTAACTATGGCTACACCTTC. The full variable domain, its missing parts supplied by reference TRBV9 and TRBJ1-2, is DSGVTQTPKHLITATGQRVTLRCSPRSGDLSVYWYQQSLDQGLQFLIQYYNGEERAKGNILERFSAQQFPDLHSELNLSSLELGDSALYFCASSEDVINYGYTFGSGTRLTVV.

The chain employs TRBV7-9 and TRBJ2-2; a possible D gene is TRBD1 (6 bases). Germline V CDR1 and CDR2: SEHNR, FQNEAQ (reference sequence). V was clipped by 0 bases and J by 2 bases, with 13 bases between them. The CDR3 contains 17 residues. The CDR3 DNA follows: TGTGCCAGCAGCTTAGCTGAGCAGGGGCAAAACACCGGGGAGCTGTTTTTT. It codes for CASSLAEQGQNTGELFF.

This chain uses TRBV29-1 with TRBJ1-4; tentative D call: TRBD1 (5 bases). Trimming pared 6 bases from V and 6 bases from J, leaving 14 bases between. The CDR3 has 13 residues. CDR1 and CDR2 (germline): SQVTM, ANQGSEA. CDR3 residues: CSVQGLVDEKLFF. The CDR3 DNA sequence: TGCAGCGTCCAGGGTTTGGTGGATGAAAAACTGTTTTTT.

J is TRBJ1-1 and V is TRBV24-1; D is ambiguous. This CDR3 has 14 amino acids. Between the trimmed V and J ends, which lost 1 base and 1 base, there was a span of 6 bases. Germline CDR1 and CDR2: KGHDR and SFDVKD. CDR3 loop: CATSDLPPNTEAFF. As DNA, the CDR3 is TGTGCCACCAGTGATTTACCCCCGAACACTGAAGCTTTCTTT.

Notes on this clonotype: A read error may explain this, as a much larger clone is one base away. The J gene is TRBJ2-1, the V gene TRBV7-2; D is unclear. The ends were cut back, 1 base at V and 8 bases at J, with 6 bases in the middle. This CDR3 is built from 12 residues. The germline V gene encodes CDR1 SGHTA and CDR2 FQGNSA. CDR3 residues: CASSLGPHEQFF. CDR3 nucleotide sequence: TGTGCCAGCAGCTTAGGACCGCATGAGCAGTTCTTC.

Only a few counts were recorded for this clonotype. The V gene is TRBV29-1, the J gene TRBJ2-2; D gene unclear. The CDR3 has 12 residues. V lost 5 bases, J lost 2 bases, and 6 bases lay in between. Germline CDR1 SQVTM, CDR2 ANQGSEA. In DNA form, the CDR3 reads TGCAGCGTTACACAAAACACCGGGGAGCTGTTTTTT. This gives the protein CSVTQNTGELFF.

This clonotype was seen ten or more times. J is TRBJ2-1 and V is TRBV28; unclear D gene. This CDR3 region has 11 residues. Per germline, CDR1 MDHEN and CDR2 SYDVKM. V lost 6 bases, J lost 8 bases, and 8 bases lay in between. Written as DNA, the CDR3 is TGTGCCAGCAGGCAAGGGTATGAGCAGTTCTTC. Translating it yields CASRQGYEQFF.

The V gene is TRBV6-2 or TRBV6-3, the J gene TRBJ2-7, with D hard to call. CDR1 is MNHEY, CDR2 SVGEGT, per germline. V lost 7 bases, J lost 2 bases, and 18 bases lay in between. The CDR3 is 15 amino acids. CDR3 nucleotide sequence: TGTGCCAGCAAGATGGGATTCTCTTCGGCCTACGAGCAGTACTTC. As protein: CASKMGFSSAYEQYF.

CDR3 region: CASRPIAGGPGTQYF. DNA for the CDR3: TGTGCCAGCAGACCCATAGCGGGAGGGCCGGGTACGCAGTATTTT. J is TRBJ2-3 and V is TRBV12-3 or TRBV12-4; 11 bases line up with TRBD2. V trimming: 6 bases; J trimming: 8 bases; junction bases outside the gene matches: 10. This CDR3 spans 15 amino acids.

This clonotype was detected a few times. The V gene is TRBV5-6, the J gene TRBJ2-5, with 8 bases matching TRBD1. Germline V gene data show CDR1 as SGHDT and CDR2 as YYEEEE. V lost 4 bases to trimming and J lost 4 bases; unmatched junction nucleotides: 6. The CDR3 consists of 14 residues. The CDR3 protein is CASSPGQGIETQYF. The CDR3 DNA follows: TGTGCCAGCAGCCCCGGACAGGGAATAGAGACCCAGTACTTC.

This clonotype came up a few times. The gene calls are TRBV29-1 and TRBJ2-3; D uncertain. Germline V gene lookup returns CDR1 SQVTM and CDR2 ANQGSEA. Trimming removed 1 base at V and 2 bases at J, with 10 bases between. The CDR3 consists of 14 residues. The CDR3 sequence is CSVEARIPTDTQYF. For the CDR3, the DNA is TGCAGCGTTGAAGCCCGAATCCCCACAGATACGCAGTATTTT.

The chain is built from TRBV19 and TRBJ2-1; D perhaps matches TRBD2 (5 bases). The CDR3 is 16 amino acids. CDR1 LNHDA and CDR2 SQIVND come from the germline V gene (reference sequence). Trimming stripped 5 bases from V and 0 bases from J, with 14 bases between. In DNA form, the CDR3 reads TGTGCCAGTAGTGGGCGGCGGGCCGCCTCCTACAATGAGCAGTTCTTC. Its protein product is CASSGRRAASYNEQFF.

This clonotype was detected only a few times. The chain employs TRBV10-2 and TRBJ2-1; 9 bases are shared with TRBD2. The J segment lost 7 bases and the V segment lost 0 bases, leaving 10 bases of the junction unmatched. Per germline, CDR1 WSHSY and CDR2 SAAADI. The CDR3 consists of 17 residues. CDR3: CASSESRLAGAGNEQFF. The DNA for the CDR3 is TGCGCCAGCAGTGAGTCCAGGTTAGCGGGAGCAGGAAATGAGCAGTTCTTC.

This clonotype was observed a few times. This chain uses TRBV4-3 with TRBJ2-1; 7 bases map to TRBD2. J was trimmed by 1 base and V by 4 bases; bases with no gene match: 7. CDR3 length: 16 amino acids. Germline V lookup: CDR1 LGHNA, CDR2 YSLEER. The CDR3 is CASSPLGGRSYNEQFF. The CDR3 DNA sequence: TGCGCCAGCAGCCCCCTAGGCGGGAGATCCTACAATGAGCAGTTCTTC.

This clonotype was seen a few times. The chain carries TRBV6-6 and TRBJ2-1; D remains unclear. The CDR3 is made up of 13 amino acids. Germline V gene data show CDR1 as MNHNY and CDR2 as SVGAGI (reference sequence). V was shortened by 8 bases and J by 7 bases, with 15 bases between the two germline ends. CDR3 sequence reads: CASRKGGSNEQFF. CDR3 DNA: TGTGCCAGCCGGAAGGGTGGGTCGAATGAGCAGTTCTTC.

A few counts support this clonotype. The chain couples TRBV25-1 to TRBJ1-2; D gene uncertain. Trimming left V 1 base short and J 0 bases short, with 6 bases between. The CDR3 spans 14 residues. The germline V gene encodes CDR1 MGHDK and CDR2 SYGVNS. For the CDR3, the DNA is TGTGCCAGCAGTGAATGGTCATCTAACTATGGCTACACCTTC. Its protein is CASSEWSSNYGYTF.

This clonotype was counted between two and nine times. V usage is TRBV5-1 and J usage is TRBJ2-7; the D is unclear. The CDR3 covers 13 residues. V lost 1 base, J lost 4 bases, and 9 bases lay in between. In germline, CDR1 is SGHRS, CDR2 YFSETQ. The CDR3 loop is CASSLNYPYEQYF. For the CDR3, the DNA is TGCGCCAGCAGCTTGAACTACCCGTACGAGCAGTACTTC.